This T cell receptor beta chain was recorded in a study of early T cells in non-severe SARS-CoV-2 infection. Turning to the study itself: Sequenced material consisted of bulk RNA (from unsorted whole blood), and chains were unpaired. Study-level points and caveats: Comparison of clonotypes with VDJdb favored anti-spike CD8 responses while missing private and CD4 specificities.

Unique molecular identifiers were attached to individual cDNA molecules. TCRdb independently ran MiXCR on the 5' RACE reads; one entry per CDR3 protein. The table records about 50,000 distinct CDR3 sequences, about 10% of them present only once. CDR3 length: 13 residues. Germline CDR1 and CDR2: SGHTA and FQGNSA. Trimming removed 1 base at V and 4 bases at J, with 8 bases between. This clonotype showed up many times. Its cognate antigen is unknown. The material sequenced was whole blood. The TCR was taken from an adult who was a healthcare worker with PCR-confirmed SARS-CoV-2 infection or an uninfected control (not recorded which). The chain links TRBV7-2 to TRBJ2-7; D is undetermined. CDR3 residues: CASSLDSQYEQYF. DNA for the CDR3: TGTGCCAGCAGCTTAGATTCACAATACGAGCAGTACTTC.